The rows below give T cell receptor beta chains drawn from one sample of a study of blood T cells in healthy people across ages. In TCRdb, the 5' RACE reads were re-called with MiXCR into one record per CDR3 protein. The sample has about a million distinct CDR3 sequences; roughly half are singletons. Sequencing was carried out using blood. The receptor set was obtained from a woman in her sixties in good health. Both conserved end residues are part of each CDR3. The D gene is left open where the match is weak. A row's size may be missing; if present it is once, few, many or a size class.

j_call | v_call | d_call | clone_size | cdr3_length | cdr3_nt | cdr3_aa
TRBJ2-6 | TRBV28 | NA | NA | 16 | TGTGCCAGCAGTTTGACTTGGGGGTCTGGGGCCAACGTCCTGACTTTC | CASSLTWGSGANVLTF
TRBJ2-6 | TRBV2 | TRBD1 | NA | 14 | TGTGCCGGCAGACAGGGTTCTGGGGCCAACGTCCTGACTTTC | CAGRQGSGANVLTF
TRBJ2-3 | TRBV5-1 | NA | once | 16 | TGCGCCAGCAGCCGGGGACCCTTTTCGGGCACAGATACGCAGTATTTT | CASSRGPFSGTDTQYF
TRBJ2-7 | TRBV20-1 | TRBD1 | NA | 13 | TGCAGTGCTACGGACAGGGATGGGACCGAGCAGTACTTC | CSATDRDGTEQYF
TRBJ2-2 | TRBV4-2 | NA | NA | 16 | TGTGCCAGCAGCCAAGTGAAGGGAGGTAGCACCGGGGAGCTGTTTTTT | CASSQVKGGSTGELFF
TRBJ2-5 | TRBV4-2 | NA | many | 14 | TGTGCCAGCAGCCTGGGGTCGGTGAGGGAGACCCAGTACTTC | CASSLGSVRETQYF
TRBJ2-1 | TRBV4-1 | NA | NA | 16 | TGCGCCAGCAGCCATGTAGGTTCGAGCTCCTACAATGAGCAGTTCTTC | CASSHVGSSSYNEQFF
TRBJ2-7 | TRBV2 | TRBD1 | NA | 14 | TGTGCCAGCAGTGACGGGACAGGGTGGTACGAGCAGTACTTC | CASSDGTGWYEQYF
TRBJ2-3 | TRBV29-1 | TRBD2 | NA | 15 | TGCAGCGTGCGCTCGACTAGCGGGAGGGCAGATACGCAGTATTTT | CSVRSTSGRADTQYF
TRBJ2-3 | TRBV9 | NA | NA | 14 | TGTGCCAGCAGCGCCCAACTAGTTTCAGATACGCAGTATTTT | CASSAQLVSDTQYF
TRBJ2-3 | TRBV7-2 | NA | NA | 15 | TGTGCCAGCAGCTGGACGGTTCGTCACACAGATACGCAGTATTTT | CASSWTVRHTDTQYF
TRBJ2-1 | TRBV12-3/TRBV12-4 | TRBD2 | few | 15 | TGTGCCAGCAGAAACTCAAGGGAGGGTTACAATGAGCAGTTCTTC | CASRNSREGYNEQFF
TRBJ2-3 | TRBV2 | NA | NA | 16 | TGTGCCAGCAGTGCCGGCAGGATCCTTAGCACAGATACGCAGTATTTT | CASSAGRILSTDTQYF
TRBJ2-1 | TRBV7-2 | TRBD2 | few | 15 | TGTGCCAGCAGCTTAGGGTCGGTGGGAGGGGTTGAGCAGTTCTTC | CASSLGSVGGVEQFF
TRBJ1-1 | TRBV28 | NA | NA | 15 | TGTGCCAGCAGTTTAAGGCGGACGTATTACGCTGAAGCTTTCTTT | CASSLRRTYYAEAFF
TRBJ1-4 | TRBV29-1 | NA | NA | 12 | TGCAGCGTTGGCATTCCTAATGAAAAACTGTTTTTT | CSVGIPNEKLFF
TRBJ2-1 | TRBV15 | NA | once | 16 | TGTGCCACCAGCAGAGATCTAGGAAGCTCATACAATGAGCAGTTCTTC | CATSRDLGSSYNEQFF
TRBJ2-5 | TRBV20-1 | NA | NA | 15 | TGCAGTGCTAGTAGTCTCCGCGGGATCCAAGAGACCCAGTACTTC | CSASSLRGIQETQYF
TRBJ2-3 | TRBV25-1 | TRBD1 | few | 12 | TGTGCCAGCCTCGGGGACAGAGATACGCAGTATTTT | CASLGDRDTQYF
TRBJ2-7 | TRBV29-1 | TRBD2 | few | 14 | TGCAGCGTTTGGACTAGCGGGATGACCTACGAGCAGTACTTC | CSVWTSGMTYEQYF
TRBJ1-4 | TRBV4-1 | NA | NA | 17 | TGCGCCAGCAGCCAAGGTCCATATATAGGGGGAAATGAAAAACTGTTTTTT | CASSQGPYIGGNEKLFF
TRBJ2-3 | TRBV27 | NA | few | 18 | TGTGCCAGCAGTTTATCAGCCTGGGTGACATTTAGCACAGATACGCAGTATTTT | CASSLSAWVTFSTDTQYF
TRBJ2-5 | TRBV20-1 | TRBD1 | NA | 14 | TGCAGTGCTAGAGAAACAGGGGGTTTACAGACCCAGTACTTC | CSARETGGLQTQYF
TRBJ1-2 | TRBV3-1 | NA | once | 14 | TGTGCCAGCAGCCAAGAGGCCTGGGACTATGGCTACACCTTC | CASSQEAWDYGYTF
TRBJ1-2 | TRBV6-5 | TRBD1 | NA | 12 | TGTGCCAGCACCCGGGACAGGGGTGGCTACACCTTC | CASTRDRGGYTF
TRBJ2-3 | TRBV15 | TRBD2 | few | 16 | TGTGCCACCAGCAGAGATAGGGGACTAGCGGCACTTACGCAGTATTTT | CATSRDRGLAALTQYF
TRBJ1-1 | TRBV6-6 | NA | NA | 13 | TGTGCCAGCAATAGGGACCAGAACACTGAAGCTTTCTTT | CASNRDQNTEAFF
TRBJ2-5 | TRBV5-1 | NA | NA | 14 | TGCGCCAGCAGCTTGGGGGAACCTCAAGAGACCCAGTACTTC | CASSLGEPQETQYF
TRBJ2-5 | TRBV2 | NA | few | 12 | TGTGCCAGCAGTGCTAGCTCGGAGACCCAGTACTTC | CASSASSETQYF
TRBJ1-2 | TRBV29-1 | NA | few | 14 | TGCAGCGTTGAAAAGGATCAGCTTTACTCGGGCTACACCTTC | CSVEKDQLYSGYTF
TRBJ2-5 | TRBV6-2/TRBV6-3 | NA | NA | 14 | TGTGCCAGCAGTTGGGGGACAGCTTGGAGGGAGCAGTACTTC | CASSWGTAWREQYF
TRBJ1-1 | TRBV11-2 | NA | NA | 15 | TGTGCCAGCAGCTTCGTTGCGGGGGCGAACACTGAAGCTTTCTTT | CASSFVAGANTEAFF
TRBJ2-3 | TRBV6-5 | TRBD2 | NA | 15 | TGTGCCAGCATGCGTCTAGCGGGACGCACAGATACGCAGTATTTT | CASMRLAGRTDTQYF
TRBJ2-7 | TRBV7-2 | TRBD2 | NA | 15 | TGTGCCAGCAGCTTACAGCCCGGTAGCGGGGGCGAGCAGTACTTC | CASSLQPGSGGEQYF
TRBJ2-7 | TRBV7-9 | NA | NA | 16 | TGTGCCAGCAGCTCGACCCAGGGCCCGACTTCCTACGAGCAGTACTTC | CASSSTQGPTSYEQYF
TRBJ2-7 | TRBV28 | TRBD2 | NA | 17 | TGTGCCAGCAGTTTAGTCGGGGGGGCTTACTCCTCCTACGAGCAGTACTTC | CASSLVGGAYSSYEQYF
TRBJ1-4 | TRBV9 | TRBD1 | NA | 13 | TGTGCCAGCAGCCAACAGGGGCGGGAAAAACTGTTTTTT | CASSQQGREKLFF
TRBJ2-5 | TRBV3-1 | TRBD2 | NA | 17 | TGTGCCAGCAGCCAGGGTAGCGGGAGCGGAGGGCAAGAGACCCAGTACTTC | CASSQGSGSGGQETQYF
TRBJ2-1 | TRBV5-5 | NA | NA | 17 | TGTGCCAGCAGCTCCAAAATTTGGACAGAAGCCTACAATGAGCAGTTCTTC | CASSSKIWTEAYNEQFF
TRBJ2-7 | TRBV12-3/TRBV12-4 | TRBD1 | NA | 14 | TGTGCCAGCAGTCCCGGGACAGGGGACCACGAGCAGTACTTC | CASSPGTGDHEQYF
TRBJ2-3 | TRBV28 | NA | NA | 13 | TGTGCCAGCAGTTTAAGTACGGTAGATACGCAGTATTTT | CASSLSTVDTQYF
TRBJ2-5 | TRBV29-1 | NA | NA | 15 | TGCAGCGTTGAAGATCTGTCCGGGTACCCGGGTGAGCAGTACTTC | CSVEDLSGYPGEQYF
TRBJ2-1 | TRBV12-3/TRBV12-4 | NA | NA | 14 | TGTGCCAGCAGTTTAGGGCTCGGATGGAATGAGCAGTTCTTC | CASSLGLGWNEQFF
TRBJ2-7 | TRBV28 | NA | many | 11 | TGTGCCAGCAGCTCAGAGTACGAGCAGTACTTC | CASSSEYEQYF
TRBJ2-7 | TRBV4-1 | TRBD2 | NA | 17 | TGCGCCAGCAGCCAAGAGTACGGAACTAGCGGGAGCTACGAGCAGTACTTC | CASSQEYGTSGSYEQYF
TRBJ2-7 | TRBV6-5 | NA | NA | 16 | TGTGCCAGCAGTTACGCCGGCGGGACCCCTGGATACGAGCAGTACTTC | CASSYAGGTPGYEQYF
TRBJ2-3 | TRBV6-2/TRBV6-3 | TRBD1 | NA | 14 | TGTGCCAGCAGGGGGACAGGGGCCCCGGGTACGCAGTATTTT | CASRGTGAPGTQYF
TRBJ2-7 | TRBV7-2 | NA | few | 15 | TGTGCCAGCAGCTACCATGACTACAGTTCCTACGAGCAGTACTTC | CASSYHDYSSYEQYF
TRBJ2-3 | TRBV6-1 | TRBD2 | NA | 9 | TGTGCCGCGGGGGTTACGCAGTATTTT | CAAGVTQYF
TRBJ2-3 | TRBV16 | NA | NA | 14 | TGTGCCAGCAGCCAATCTCCTAGCACAGATACGCAGAATTTT | CASSQSPSTDTQNF
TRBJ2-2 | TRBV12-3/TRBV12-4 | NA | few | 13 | TGTGCCAGCGGATTGCGGGCGAACGGGGAGCTGTTTTTT | CASGLRANGELFF
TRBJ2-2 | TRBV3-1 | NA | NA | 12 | TGTGCCAGCAGCCAAGGCCTCCGGGAGCTGTTTTTT | CASSQGLRELFF
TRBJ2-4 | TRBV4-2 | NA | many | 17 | TGTGCCAGCAGCCAAGACTACCGTCGGGGATCACTAAACATTCAGTACTTC | CASSQDYRRGSLNIQYF
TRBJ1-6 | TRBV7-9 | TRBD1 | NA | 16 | TGTGCCAGCAGCGCAACCGGGACAGGTGTTAATTCACCCCTCCACTTT | CASSATGTGVNSPLHF
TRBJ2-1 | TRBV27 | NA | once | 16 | TGTGCCAGCAGTCCTGGACTGAGACCTACAAACAATGAGCAGTTCTTC | CASSPGLRPTNNEQFF
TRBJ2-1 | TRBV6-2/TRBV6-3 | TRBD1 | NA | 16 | TGTGCCAGCACTTCCCCGGGACAGGGGTCCTACAATGAGCAGTTCTTC | CASTSPGQGSYNEQFF
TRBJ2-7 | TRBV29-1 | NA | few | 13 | TGCAGCGGGGGGGACTTAATTGGGGCCGAGCAGTACTTC | CSGGDLIGAEQYF
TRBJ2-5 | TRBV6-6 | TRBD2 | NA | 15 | TGTGCCAGCAGAGGGGGACTAGCGATACAAGAGACCCAGTACTTC | CASRGGLAIQETQYF
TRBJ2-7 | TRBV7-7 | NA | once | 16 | TGTGCCAGCAGCTTAGGAGCGGGCAGGGACTCCTACGAGCAGTACTTC | CASSLGAGRDSYEQYF
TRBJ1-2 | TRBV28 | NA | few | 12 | TGTGCCAGCAGTTCAGGGACGCGTGGCTACACCTTC | CASSSGTRGYTF